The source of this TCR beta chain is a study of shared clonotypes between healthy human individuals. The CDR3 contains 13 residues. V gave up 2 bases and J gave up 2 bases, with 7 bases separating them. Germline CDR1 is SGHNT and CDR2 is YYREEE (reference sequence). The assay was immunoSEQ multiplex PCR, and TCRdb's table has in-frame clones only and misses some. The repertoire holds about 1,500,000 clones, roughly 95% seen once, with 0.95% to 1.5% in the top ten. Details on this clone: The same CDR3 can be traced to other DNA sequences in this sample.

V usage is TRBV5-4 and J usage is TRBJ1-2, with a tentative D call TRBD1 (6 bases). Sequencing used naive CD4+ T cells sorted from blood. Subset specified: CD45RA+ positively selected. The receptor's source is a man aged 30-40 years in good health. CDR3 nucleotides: TGTGCCAGCAGCTTAAGGGGGAACTATGGCTACACCTTC. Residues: CASSLRGNYGYTF.